This TCR beta chain came from a study of T cell repertoires in cytomegalovirus infection (dated by TCRdb to the late 2010s). For the wider study: Peptide stimulations targeted recently identified HLA-C-restricted CMV epitopes, whose presentation resists viral immunomodulation, together with well-studied HLA-B-restricted epitopes. Donor HLA type was relevant to the analysis, as public TCR beta signatures indicated carriage of CMV infection together with the matching HLA type. What the study reported, not specific to this receptor: The ex vivo response was dominated by HLA-C-restricted CMV-specific TCR beta clonotypes, and the single most frequent clonotype in two of eight donors was supplied by these HLA-C-restricted clonotypes. In both this cohort and an independent roughly 350-donor cohort, the cumulative frequency of public TCR beta family members distinguished carriers of CMV infection plus the relevant HLA type.

The intended sense of this specimen's treatment or condition label: in vitro stimulation with specific CMV peptide epitopes to enrich CMV-specific T cells. Of note for this clonotype: Its antigen specificity is not known. No much larger clonotype is one base removed from it; base qualities were not supplied.

The sequencer was an Illumina HiSeq 1500. TCRdb reprocessed the public reads (quality trimming at Q25 with fastp, clone calling with MiXCR) and kept in-frame beta chains. A single entry per CDR3 protein holds the most common genes and DNA from its merged rows. The sample table records fewer than 950,000 distinct CDR3 sequences; about 31% of these occur just once. The leading ten clones occupy around 12% of the sample. The sequencing here drew on cultured CD8+ T cells from PBMCs, taken from culture after CMV antigen stimulation. This receptor was identified in a human donor in good health (CMV status not recorded). Some clones in this sample may be carry-over from other donors' samples.

The sequenced DNA is TGTGCCAGCAGATCCGACAGCGGCGAGCAGTACTTC. The encoded protein is CASRSDSGEQYF. The receptor chain draws on TRBV7-9 and TRBJ2-7, with the D gene tentatively TRBD1 or TRBD2, based on 5 matching bases in each. Based on the germline V gene (reference sequence), the CDR1 and CDR2 sequences are SEHNR and FQNEAQ. The CDR3, cysteine through phenylalanine, is 12 amino acids long. This entry keeps only the CDR3 DNA: 36 bases, framed from base 1. Between the V and J ends, shortened by 6 bases and 6 bases respectively, the junction contains 12 bases.